The clone carrying this T cell receptor (beta chain) occurred many times. Its antigen is currently unknown. This record belongs to a study of T-cell reconstitution after alpha-beta-depleted transplantation in children. Study-wide results and caveats: Counts and diversity of T cells one year after transplant came mostly from newly produced T cells.

Unique molecular identifiers tagged the TCRbeta library. Each CDR3 protein is one row after TCRdb ran MiXCR on the PCR reads. Of hundreds of thousands of distinct CDR3 sequences listed, around 12% are singletons. V was trimmed by 5 bases and J by 2 bases, leaving 16 bases between them. Germline V gene sequence: CDR1 SGHTA, CDR2 FQGTGA. The CDR3 has 16 amino acids. The clonotype comes from a girl aged 2-10 years with congenital amegakaryocytic thrombocytopenia, due to receive a stem cell transplant. Specimen: PBMCs, collected before TCRalphabeta/CD19-depleted stem cell transplant. This rearrangement joins TRBV7-3 to TRBJ2-1; a weak D match, TRBD2 (5 bases). CDR3 bases: TGTGCCAGCAGCCCCGGGCACTTCGGGGCCTACAATGAGCAGTTCTTC. Its translation: CASSPGHFGAYNEQFF. Variable domain in full (rest from reference TRBV7-3 and TRBJ2-1): GAGVSQTPSNKVTEKGKYVELRCDPISGHTALYWYRQSLGQGPEFLIYFQGTGAADDSGLPNDRFFAVRPEGSVSTLKIQRTERGDSAVYLCASSPGHFGAYNEQFFGPGTRLTVL.